This entry is about one T cell receptor beta chain. Its antigen is still unknown. Germline CDR1 MDHEN, CDR2 SYDVKM. The V end was cut by 6 bases, the J end by 0 bases, with 14 bases between. This CDR3 contains 15 residues. This record comes from a study of shared clonotypes between healthy human individuals. Study-wide findings and caveats: Sampling covered blood only; tissue repertoires likely differ.

The assay was carried out at the deep level. Unsorted PBMC DNA underwent sequencing on ten immunoSEQ deep assay plates. Method: immunoSEQ multiplex PCR; TCRdb's copy keeps in-frame clones and lacks some. Of 530,000 or so clones listed, roughly 79% are singletons. Sequencing was done on a sample of PBMCs. The TCR comes from a woman in her thirties or forties in good health. Some clones in this sample may be carry-over from other donors' samples. The genes are TRBV28 and TRBJ1-1; no clear D. Here the CDR3 DNA reads TGTGCCAGCAGCCCCTGGGCAGATATGAACACTGAAGCTTTCTTT. This translates into CASSPWADMNTEAFF.